This entry lists 20 T cell receptor beta chains sequenced from one sample in a study of PD-1 blockade in mismatch repair-deficient tumors. Assay used: immunoSEQ multiplex PCR; TCRdb lists only in-frame clones, some missing. The sample lists 38,000 or so clones, about 85% occurring once. The source was peripheral blood, collected 76 weeks after starting pembrolizumab. These receptors all come from an adult with mismatch repair-deficient cancer.

This chain connects TRBV5-4 to TRBJ2-5; TRBD2 agrees at 9 bases. CDR1 and CDR2 (germline): SGHNT, YYREEE (reference sequence). Germline trimming cut 5 bases from V and 5 bases from J; bases unmatched to any gene: 1. The CDR3 contains 12 residues. The DNA of the CDR3 is TGTGCCAGCAGGGGGACTAGCGAGACCCAGTACTTC. It specifies CASRGTSETQYF.

V and J are TRBV10-3 and TRBJ2-7, with 10 bases that match TRBD2. The trim removed 4 bases at V and 0 bases at J, leaving 3 bases unmatched. Germline V gives CDR1 ENHRY, CDR2 SYGVKD. The CDR3 has 15 amino acids. As DNA, the CDR3 is TGTGCCATCAGTGCGGCTAGCGGGAGCTCCTACGAGCAGTACTTC. Its protein product is CAISAASGSSYEQYF.

This rearrangement joins TRBV5-4 to TRBJ2-3; 11 bases map to TRBD2. Unmatched junction bases numbered 6, after V lost 0 bases and J lost 0 bases. Germline-derived CDR1 and CDR2 are SGHNT and YYREEE (reference sequence). The CDR3 is made up of 18 amino acids. The CDR3 spells CASSLASGRPSSTDTQYF. The DNA of the CDR3 is TGTGCCAGCAGCTTGGCTAGCGGGAGGCCTTCTAGCACAGATACGCAGTATTTT.

The V gene is TRBV7-8, the J gene TRBJ2-7, with D perhaps matching TRBD2 (5 bases). Germline CDR1 SGHVS, CDR2 FQNEAQ. The CDR3 runs to 14 residues. Trimming cost V 0 bases and J 6 bases, with 12 bases left between them. The CDR3 sequence is CASSLARLAGEQYF. CDR3 DNA sequence: TGTGCCAGCAGCTTAGCGCGGCTAGCCGGCGAGCAGTACTTC.

The chain is built from TRBV11-3 and TRBJ2-5, with 10 nucleotides matching TRBD1. Germline V gene lookup returns CDR1 SGHNT and CDR2 YENEEA. CDR3 length equals 17 residues. The junction had 8 bases not matched to a gene; V was cut back by 2 bases and J by 2 bases. CDR3 residues: CASSLPRDRGGQETQYF. The CDR3 coding sequence is TGTGCCAGCAGCTTACCGCGGGACAGGGGAGGGCAAGAGACCCAGTACTTC.

This rearrangement joins TRBV2 to TRBJ2-1; the D gene is possibly TRBD2 (6 bases). This CDR3 spans 13 amino acids. The V and J ends lost 5 bases and 4 bases respectively, with 9 bases between them. The germline V gene has CDR1 SNHLY and CDR2 FYNNEI. This CDR3 reads CASSRLEYNEQFF. The CDR3 coding sequence is TGTGCCAGCAGTAGACTAGAGTACAATGAGCAGTTCTTC.

The chain is built from TRBV13 and TRBJ1-1, with 9 bases matching TRBD1. The germline V gene has CDR1 PRHDT and CDR2 FYEKMQ (reference sequence). The CDR3 runs to 18 residues. After removal of 6 bases from V and 0 bases from J, the junction contained 14 bases not matched to a gene. The CDR3 DNA sequence: TGTGCCAGCAGTTCCTCGGGACAGGGAGGCTACATGAACACTGAAGCTTTCTTT. Amino acids: CASSSSGQGGYMNTEAFF.

V and J are TRBV7-6 and TRBJ2-2; D call uncertain. Germline CDR1 SGHVS, CDR2 FNYEAQ. This CDR3 is built from 14 residues. V was clipped by 0 bases and J by 6 bases, with 8 bases between them. The CDR3, as DNA: TGTGCCAGCAGCTTAGCTGCTGTTTCCGGGGAGCTGTTTTTT. Translation: CASSLAAVSGELFF.

This clone was seen only a few times. The J gene is TRBJ2-2, the V gene TRBV14; D may be TRBD1 or TRBD2 (6 bases each). Looked up from germline, CDR1 is SGHDN and CDR2 is FVKESK. This CDR3 contains 18 residues. V lost 2 bases to trimming and J lost 5 bases, with 21 bases between them. CDR3 sequence reads: CASSQSRGGSLRTGELFF. CDR3 sequence (DNA): TGTGCCAGCAGCCAATCCCGAGGGGGGAGTTTAAGAACCGGGGAGCTGTTTTTT.

This clone was detected once. The chain recombines TRBV11-3 with TRBJ2-2; possible D gene TRBD2, 6 bases. V lost 2 bases and J 6 bases, leaving 13 bases between the germline ends. The germline gives CDR1 SGHNT, CDR2 YENEEA. The CDR3 consists of 15 residues. CDR3 nucleotides: TGTGCCAGCAGCTTACGGCTAGCGCAATCCGGGGAGCTGTTTTTT. It codes for CASSLRLAQSGELFF.

The rearrangement links TRBV29-1 to TRBJ1-4; TRBD1 aligns across 7 bases. This CDR3 is built from 14 residues. Per the germline V gene, CDR1 is SQVTM and CDR2 is ANQGSEA. With 6 bases clipped from V and 4 bases from J, the junction kept 8 bases outside the gene matches. The CDR3 nucleotides read TGCAGCGTGACCGGGGACAGTCTTAATGAAAAACTGTTTTTT. Its protein product is CSVTGDSLNEKLFF. Variable domain in full (rest from reference TRBV29-1 and TRBJ1-4): SAVISQKPSRDICQRGTSLTIQCQVDSQVTMMFWYRQQPGQSLTLIATANQGSEATYESGFVIDKFPISRPNLTFSTLTVSNMSPEDSSIYLCSVTGDSLNEKLFFGSGTQLSVL.

The rearrangement links TRBV5-6 to TRBJ2-5, with TRBD1 matching 8 bases. There are 14 residues in the CDR3. After removal of 0 bases from V and 7 bases from J, the junction contained 5 bases not matched to a gene. Germline CDR1 reads SGHDT; CDR2 reads YYEEEE. The CDR3 sequence is CASSLGTGKTTQYF. In nucleotides, the CDR3 is TGTGCCAGCAGCTTGGGGACAGGGAAGACGACCCAGTACTTC. Full variable domain (remainder filled in from reference TRBV5-6 and TRBJ2-5): DAGVTQSPTHLIKTRGQQVTLRCSPKSGHDTVSWYQQALGQGPQFIFQYYEEEERQRGNFPDRFSGHQFPNYSSELNVNALLLGDSALYLCASSLGTGKTTQYFGPGTRLLVL.

The V gene is TRBV7-3, the J gene TRBJ2-3; 13 nucleotides match TRBD2. The CDR3 contains 16 residues. From germline, CDR1 is SGHTA and CDR2 FQGTGA. The V and J ends lost 4 bases and 6 bases, in that order; junction bases with no gene match: 7. CDR3 nucleotides: TGTGCCAGCAGCTCCGGACTAGCGGGAGCGGCGGATACGCAGTATTTT. Amino acid sequence: CASSSGLAGAADTQYF.

CDR3 bases: TGTGCCAGCTCACCATTAGCGGACAGGGGCTTTTCATGGGGCACTGAAGCTTTCTTT. Amino acid sequence: CASSPLADRGFSWGTEAFF. V usage is TRBV18 and J usage is TRBJ1-1, with 9 positions matching TRBD1. The CDR3 sequence is 19 residues long. Germline lookup yields CDR1 KGHSH and CDR2 LQKENI. Unmatched junction bases numbered 17, after V lost 2 bases and J lost 4 bases.

As for this clone: A junction boundary mismatches the germline segment, possibly from a read error. This same CDR3 is encoded by further DNA sequences in the sample. The chain couples TRBV5-6 to TRBJ1-2; no clear D gene. CDR1 is SGHDT, CDR2 YYEEEE, per germline. This CDR3 comprises 12 residues. The CDR3 DNA reads as TGTGCCAGCAGCCAACCGGGGATCGGCTACACTTTC. Translation gives CASSQPGIGYTF.

This clone was seen only once. This sequence joins TRBV11-2 and TRBJ1-1, with D possibly TRBD1 on 6 matching bases. The CDR3 length is 15 residues. Germline-derived CDR1 and CDR2 are SGHAT and FQNNGV. Trimming pared 8 bases from V and 2 bases from J, leaving 18 bases between. In DNA form, the CDR3 reads TGTGCCAGCGGAAAACAGGGCACGCGAAACACTGAAGCTTTCTTT. Protein: CASGKQGTRNTEAFF.

The chain joins TRBV6-5 to TRBJ1-1, with a possible D match to TRBD1 (5 bases). This CDR3 has 14 residues. The V gene's germline CDR1 is MNHEY and CDR2 SVGAGI. V lost 8 bases, J lost 0 bases, and 13 bases lay in between. CDR3: CASARGTVNTEAFF. Here the CDR3 DNA reads TGTGCCAGCGCGAGAGGGACGGTGAACACTGAAGCTTTCTTT.

This sequence joins TRBV9 and TRBJ1-4; D remains unclear. Germline V gene data show CDR1 as SGDLS and CDR2 as YYNGEE. This CDR3 comprises 14 residues. V lost 1 base to trimming and J lost 7 bases, with 11 bases between them. CDR3 sequence: CASSVSPEGEKLFF. The DNA for the CDR3 is TGTGCCAGCAGCGTAAGTCCAGAGGGTGAAAAACTGTTTTTT. The full variable domain, its missing parts supplied by reference TRBV9 and TRBJ1-4, is DSGVTQTPKHLITATGQRVTLRCSPRSGDLSVYWYQQSLDQGLQFLIQYYNGEERAKGNILERFSAQQFPDLHSELNLSSLELGDSALYFCASSVSPEGEKLFFGSGTQLSVL.

This sequence joins TRBV6-5 and TRBJ2-7; a weak D match, TRBD1 (6 bases). This CDR3 is 13 amino acids long. Germline CDR1 reads MNHEY; CDR2 reads SVGAGI. With 6 bases removed from V and 7 bases from J, the gap between germline ends came to 16 bases. The CDR3: CASSYRAEGEQYF. The CDR3 DNA follows: TGTGCCAGCAGCTACAGGGCTGAGGGAGAGCAGTACTTC.

The chain uses TRBV5-8 and TRBJ2-7, with D perhaps matching TRBD2 (6 bases). Trimming took off 1 base at V and 3 bases at J, with 11 bases between the two ends. Germline CDR1 SGHTS, CDR2 YDEGEE. This CDR3 region has 14 residues. The CDR3 region is CASSLTGVGYEQYF. DNA of the CDR3: TGTGCCAGCAGCTTGACGGGAGTAGGCTACGAGCAGTACTTC.